This entry lists 21 T cell receptor beta chains sequenced from one sample in a study of blood T cell repertoires in COVID-19 (dated by TCRdb to 2018 to 2021). The receptor library was made with the immunoSEQ multiplex PCR assay. TCRdb's version of the immuneACCESS table is confined to in-frame rearrangements and falls short of the full clone set. An unresolved V gene accounts for under half of the shortfall where checked; the remainder is of unknown origin. For this sample the table gives a few hundred thousand clones, of which 80% to 90% were detected only once. The leading ten clones occupy 3% to 3.5% of the sample. Sequenced material: PBMCs or T cells enriched from blood (not recorded which). The receptors were sampled from a woman between 18 and 30 years old in a cohort exposed to, infected with or recovered from COVID-19 (not recorded which).

The chain combines TRBV19 with TRBJ1-1; D gene ambiguous. CDR3 length equals 16 residues. Per germline, CDR1 LNHDA and CDR2 SQIVND (reference sequence). V was pared by 0 bases and J by 1 base, with 12 bases between. CDR3: CASSIDPGRGNTEAFF. The CDR3 DNA reads as TGTGCCAGTAGTATAGATCCTGGCAGAGGGAACACTGAAGCTTTCTTT.

The chain employs TRBV28 and TRBJ1-4; no clear D. This CDR3 comprises 14 residues. Germline CDR1 and CDR2: MDHEN and SYDVKM. Trimming took off 6 bases at V and 5 bases at J, with 13 bases between the two ends. The CDR3 nucleotides read TGTGCCAGCAGCTCTTGGGTCGGGAATGAAAAACTGTTTTTT. This codes for CASSSWVGNEKLFF.

Regarding this clone: Other DNA sequences from this sample encode an identical CDR3 as well. The rearrangement links TRBV19 to TRBJ1-3; the D is unclear. Trimming took off 4 bases at V and 1 base at J, with 5 bases between the two ends. The CDR3 totals 13 residues. Per germline, CDR1 LNHDA and CDR2 SQIVND (reference sequence). This chain's CDR3 is CASSTVSGNTIYF. CDR3 coding DNA: TGTGCCAGTAGTACTGTATCTGGAAACACCATATATTTT.

The chain employs TRBV5-5 and TRBJ2-6; D not resolved. The CDR3 sequence is 16 residues long. Germline lookup yields CDR1 SGHKS and CDR2 YYEKEE (reference sequence). V was shortened by 0 bases and J by 0 bases, with 7 bases between the two germline ends. CDR3 protein: CASSLAVASGANVLTF. The CDR3 bases are TGTGCCAGCAGCTTGGCCGTGGCCTCTGGGGCCAACGTCCTGACTTTC.

The V call is TRBV7-3, the J call TRBJ1-2, with 11 bases matching TRBD1. CDR3 length: 22 residues. Losses at the gene ends were 5 bases for V and 0 bases for J; bases not matched to a gene: 23. Per germline, CDR1 SGHTA and CDR2 FQGTGA. The DNA of the CDR3 is TGTGCCAGCAGCCGTACTAGGGACAGGGGGAAAATAGGTCCGACCGCTAACTATGGCTACACCTTC. Its translation is CASSRTRDRGKIGPTANYGYTF.

This clone was counted only a few times. The chain is built from TRBV3-1 (or the pseudogene TRBV3-2) and TRBJ2-5; 11 bases line up with TRBD2. V dropped 1 base and J dropped 2; count of bases not matched to a gene: 3. The CDR3 runs to 16 residues. Germline V gene data show CDR1 as LGHDT and CDR2 as YNNKEL (reference sequence). The CDR3 region has the DNA TGTGCCAGCAGCCAAGTTGTAGCGGGGGGGCAAGAGACCCAGTACTTC. Encoded protein: CASSQVVAGGQETQYF.

The rearrangement joins TRBV24-1 to TRBJ2-2, with a weak D call TRBD1 (5 bases). The CDR3 has 16 amino acids. In germline, CDR1 is KGHDR, CDR2 SFDVKD. Trimming removed 0 bases at V and 1 base at J, with 8 bases between. CDR3: CATSDLGQGNTGELFF. The CDR3 nucleotides read TGTGCCACCAGTGATTTGGGGCAGGGGAACACCGGGGAGCTGTTTTTT.

The rearrangement links TRBV5-1 to TRBJ2-1; 8 nucleotides match TRBD2. Germline V gene sequence: CDR1 SGHRS, CDR2 YFSETQ. The V and J ends lost 2 bases and 8 bases, in that order; junction bases with no gene match: 15. This CDR3 has 17 residues. In nucleotides, the CDR3 is TGCGCCAGCAGCTTCCTCGGCCATAGCGGGACCTTCGATGAGCAGTTCTTC. Protein sequence: CASSFLGHSGTFDEQFF.

The J gene is TRBJ2-7, the V gene TRBV7-2; 11 positions agree with TRBD1. This CDR3 spans 17 amino acids. V shed 5 bases, J shed 4 bases, and the junction held 13 bases outside the gene matches. Germline V gene sequence: CDR1 SGHTA, CDR2 FQGNSA. CDR3 in DNA: TGTGCCAGCAGCCTAGGGGCCGGGACAGGGGGTTTATACGAGCAGTACTTC. Encoded protein: CASSLGAGTGGLYEQYF.

For the CDR3, the DNA is TGTGCCAGCAGTGTAGGGAGACTAGCGGGAGTGACAGATACGCAGTATTTT. Encoded protein: CASSVGRLAGVTDTQYF. V gene TRBV25-1 combines with J gene TRBJ2-3, with 12 bases aligning to TRBD2. The CDR3 spans 17 residues. CDR1 is MGHDK, CDR2 SYGVNS, per germline. The V and J ends lost 4 bases and 3 bases, in that order; junction bases with no gene match: 8.

This chain uses TRBV3-1 (or the pseudogene TRBV3-2) with TRBJ2-3; 12 nucleotides align to TRBD2. Germline loops: CDR1 LGHDT, CDR2 YNNKEL (reference sequence). V lost 2 bases, J lost 1 base, and 19 bases stayed unmatched. The CDR3 runs 22 residues. CDR3 region: CASSQLTYTLAGGHTGTDTQYF. The CDR3 DNA reads as TGTGCCAGCAGCCAACTGACCTACACACTAGCGGGGGGACACACGGGCACAGATACGCAGTATTTT.

The V call is TRBV7-3, the J call TRBJ1-1; perhaps TRBD1 as D (6 bases). From germline, CDR1 is SGHTA and CDR2 FQGTGA. V lost 5 bases to trimming and J lost 0 bases, with 13 bases between them. This CDR3 is 15 amino acids long. The CDR3: CASSTGYGVNTEAFF. The CDR3 DNA follows: TGTGCCAGCAGCACAGGGTACGGGGTGAACACTGAAGCTTTCTTT.

The V and J genes are TRBV19 and TRBJ1-4; D not resolved. The germline V gene has CDR1 LNHDA and CDR2 SQIVND (reference sequence). Trimming removed 8 bases at V and 4 bases at J, with 8 bases between. There are 12 residues in the CDR3. CDR3 in DNA: TGTGCCAGTGGGCGCTTTAATGAAAAACTGTTTTTT. Protein sequence: CASGRFNEKLFF.

This rearrangement joins TRBV14 to TRBJ2-7, with D maybe TRBD1 (6 bases). CDR3 size: 14 residues. Germline V gives CDR1 SGHDN, CDR2 FVKESK. Trimming shortened V by 5 bases and J by 7 bases, and 18 bases separated the two germline ends. The chain's CDR3 is CASSGTRGLLEQYF. DNA for the CDR3: TGTGCCAGCAGCGGGACAAGAGGCCTCTTGGAGCAGTACTTC. The full variable domain, rest sourced from reference TRBV14 and TRBJ2-7, is EAGVTQFPSHSVIEKGQTVTLRCDPISGHDNLYWYRRVMGKEIKFLLHFVKESKQDESGMPNNRFLAERTGGTYSTLKVQPAELEDSGVYFCASSGTRGLLEQYFGPGTRLTVT.

This chain links TRBV24-1 with TRBJ2-1; 7 bases match TRBD2. This CDR3 has 14 amino acids. The trim removed 1 base at V and 8 bases at J, leaving 4 bases unmatched. Germline values: CDR1 KGHDR, CDR2 SFDVKD. The CDR3 DNA is TGTGCCACCAGTGATTTAACTAGCGTGGATGAGCAGTTCTTC. Amino acid sequence: CATSDLTSVDEQFF.

The CDR3 loop reads CASSLVGDSPLHF. Here the CDR3 DNA reads TGCGCCAGCAGCTTGGTAGGGGATTCACCCCTCCACTTT. The V call is TRBV5-1, the J call TRBJ1-6; weak D call: TRBD1 (5 bases). Germline V gene data show CDR1 as SGHRS and CDR2 as YFSETQ. Trimming removed 0 bases from V and 8 bases from J, with 6 bases in between. This CDR3 spans 13 amino acids.

Only one count was recorded for this clone. V gene TRBV6-5 combines with J gene TRBJ2-7; D uncertain. V was cut by 8 bases and J by 5 bases, with 13 bases left in between. This CDR3 spans 12 amino acids. The V gene's germline CDR1 is MNHEY and CDR2 SVGAGI. This CDR3 reads CASRVLSHEQYF. The CDR3 DNA is TGTGCCAGCCGCGTTCTTTCTCACGAGCAGTACTTC.

The V gene is TRBV11-2, the J gene TRBJ2-7, with a possible D match to TRBD1 (5 bases). This CDR3 spans 13 amino acids. Germline V gene data show CDR1 as SGHAT and CDR2 as FQNNGV. Trimming took 0 bases from V and 6 from J, leaving 9 bases between them. The CDR3 here is CASSLDRASEQYF. CDR3 nucleotides: TGTGCCAGCAGCTTAGACAGGGCCTCCGAGCAGTACTTC.

The genes are TRBV7-2 and TRBJ2-3; D might be TRBD1 (6 bases). This CDR3 contains 14 residues. The germline gives CDR1 SGHTA, CDR2 FQGNSA. V was shortened by 4 bases and J by 2 bases, with 10 bases between the two germline ends. This chain's CDR3 is CASSSWTDTDTQYF. The CDR3 DNA reads TGTGCCAGCAGCTCTTGGACAGACACAGATACGCAGTATTTT.

In this sample, this clone turned up once. The rearrangement links TRBV12-3 or TRBV12-4 to TRBJ2-1; 15 bases agree with TRBD2. With V trimmed by 6 bases and J by 15 bases, 6 bases remained unmatched. CDR3 length: 13 amino acids. The DNA for the CDR3 is TGTGCCAGCAGCCGGGGACTAGCGGGAGGTGGGTTCTTC. Protein product: CASSRGLAGGGFF.

The V call is TRBV7-6, the J call TRBJ2-5; possible D gene TRBD1, 6 bases. CDR3 length: 16 residues. V lost 1 base and J 7 bases, leaving 19 bases between the germline ends. Germline-derived CDR1 and CDR2 are SGHVS and FNYEAQ. CDR3 amino acids: CASSLEGGQARGTQYF. DNA of the CDR3: TGTGCCAGCAGCTTAGAAGGGGGACAAGCGAGGGGGACCCAGTACTTC.